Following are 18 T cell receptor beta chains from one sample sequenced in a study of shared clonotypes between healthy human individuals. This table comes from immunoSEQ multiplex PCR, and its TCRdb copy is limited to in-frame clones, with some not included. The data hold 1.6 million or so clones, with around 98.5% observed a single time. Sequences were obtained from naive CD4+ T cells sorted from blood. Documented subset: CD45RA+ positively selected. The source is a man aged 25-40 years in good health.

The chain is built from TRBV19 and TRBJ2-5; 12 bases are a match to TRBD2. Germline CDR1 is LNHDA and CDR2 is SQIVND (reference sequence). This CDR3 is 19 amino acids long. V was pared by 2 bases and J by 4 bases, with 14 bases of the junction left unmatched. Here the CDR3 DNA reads TGTGCCAGTAGTATACTCCCTACCCTAGCGGGAGGGCCCGGAGAGACCCAGTACTTC. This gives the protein CASSILPTLAGGPGETQYF.

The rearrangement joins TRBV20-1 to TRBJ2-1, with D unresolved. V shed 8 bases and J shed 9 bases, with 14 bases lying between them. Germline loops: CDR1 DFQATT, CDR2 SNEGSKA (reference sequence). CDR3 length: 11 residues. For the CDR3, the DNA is TGCAGTCCTTCTTGGGGTGGTGAGCAGTTCTTC. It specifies CSPSWGGEQFF.

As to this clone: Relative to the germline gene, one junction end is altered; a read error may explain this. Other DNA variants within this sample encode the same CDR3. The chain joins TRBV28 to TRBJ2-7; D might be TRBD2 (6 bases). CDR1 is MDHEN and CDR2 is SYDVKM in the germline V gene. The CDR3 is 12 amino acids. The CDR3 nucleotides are TGTGCCAGCAATTTAAGCGGGTACGAGCAGTACTTC. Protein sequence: CASNLSGYEQYF.

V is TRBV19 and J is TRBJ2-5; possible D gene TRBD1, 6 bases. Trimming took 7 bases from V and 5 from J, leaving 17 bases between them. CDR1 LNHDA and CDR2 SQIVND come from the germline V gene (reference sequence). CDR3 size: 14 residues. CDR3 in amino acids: CASTPRGMLETQYF. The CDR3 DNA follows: TGTGCCAGTACCCCTAGGGGGATGCTGGAGACCCAGTACTTC.

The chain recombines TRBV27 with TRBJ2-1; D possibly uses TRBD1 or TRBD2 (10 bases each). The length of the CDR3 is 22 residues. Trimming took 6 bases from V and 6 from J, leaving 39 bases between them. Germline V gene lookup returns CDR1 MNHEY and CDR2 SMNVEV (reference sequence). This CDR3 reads CASSLRGPSGTGVPSGSNEQFF. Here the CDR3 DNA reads TGTGCCAGCAGCCTGAGAGGTCCTTCGGGGACAGGGGTCCCTAGCGGGAGCAATGAGCAGTTCTTC.

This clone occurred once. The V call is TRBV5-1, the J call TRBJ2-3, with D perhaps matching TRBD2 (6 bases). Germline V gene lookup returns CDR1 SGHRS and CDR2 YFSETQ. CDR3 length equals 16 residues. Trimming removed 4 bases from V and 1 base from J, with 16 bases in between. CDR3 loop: CASSVGGPSGTDTQYF. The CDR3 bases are TGCGCCAGCAGCGTCGGAGGGCCCTCGGGCACAGATACGCAGTATTTT.

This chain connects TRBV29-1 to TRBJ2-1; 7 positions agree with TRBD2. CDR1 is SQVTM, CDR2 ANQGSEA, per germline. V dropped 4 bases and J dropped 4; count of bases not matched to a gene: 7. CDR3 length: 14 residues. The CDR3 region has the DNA TGCAGCGTTGTCGGCAGGGAGGGGTACAATGAGCAGTTCTTC. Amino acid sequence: CSVVGREGYNEQFF.

The CDR3 sequence: CARRVQILYEQYF. The CDR3 coding sequence is TGTGCCAGGAGGGTACAGATACTGTACGAGCAGTACTTC. The chain joins TRBV27 to TRBJ2-7; a weak D match, TRBD2 (5 bases). V was pared by 9 bases and J by 4 bases, with 16 bases between. Looked up from germline, CDR1 is MNHEY and CDR2 is SMNVEV (reference sequence). The CDR3 consists of 13 residues.

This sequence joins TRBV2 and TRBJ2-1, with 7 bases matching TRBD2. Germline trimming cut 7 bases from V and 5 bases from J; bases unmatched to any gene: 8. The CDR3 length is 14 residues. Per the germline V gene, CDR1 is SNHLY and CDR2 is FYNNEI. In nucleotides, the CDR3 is TGTGCCAGCAAAGGGGAAAGCGGGGACAATGAGCAGTTCTTC. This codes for CASKGESGDNEQFF.

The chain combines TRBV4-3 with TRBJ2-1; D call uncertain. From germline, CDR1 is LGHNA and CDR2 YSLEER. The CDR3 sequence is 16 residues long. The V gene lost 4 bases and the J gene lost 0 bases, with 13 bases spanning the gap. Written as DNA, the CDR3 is TGCGCCAGCAGCCGTAGGGCCGGAAGCTCCTACAATGAGCAGTTCTTC. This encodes CASSRRAGSSYNEQFF.

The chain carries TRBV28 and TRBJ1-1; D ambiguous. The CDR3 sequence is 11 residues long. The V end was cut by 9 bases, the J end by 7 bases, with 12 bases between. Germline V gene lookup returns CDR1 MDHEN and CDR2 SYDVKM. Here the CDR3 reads CASSVRREAFF. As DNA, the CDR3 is TGTGCCAGTAGCGTGAGACGTGAAGCTTTCTTT.

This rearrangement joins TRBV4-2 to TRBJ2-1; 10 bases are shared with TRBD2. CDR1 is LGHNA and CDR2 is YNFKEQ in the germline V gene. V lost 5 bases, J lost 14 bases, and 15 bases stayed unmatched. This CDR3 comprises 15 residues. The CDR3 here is CASSNRGTAGGPEFF. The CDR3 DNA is TGTGCCAGCAGCAACCGAGGGACAGCGGGAGGGCCGGAGTTCTTC.

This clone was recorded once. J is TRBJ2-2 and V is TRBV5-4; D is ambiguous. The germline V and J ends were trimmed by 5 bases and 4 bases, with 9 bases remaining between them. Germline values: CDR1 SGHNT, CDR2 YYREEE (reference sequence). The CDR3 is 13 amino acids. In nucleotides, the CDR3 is TGTGCCAGCAGTTCCCGGGCCACCGGGGAGCTGTTTTTT. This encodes CASSSRATGELFF.

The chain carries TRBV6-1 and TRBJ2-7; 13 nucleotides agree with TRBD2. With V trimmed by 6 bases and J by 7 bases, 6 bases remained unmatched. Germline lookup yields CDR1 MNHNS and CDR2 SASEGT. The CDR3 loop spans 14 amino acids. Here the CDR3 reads CASRGLAGAGEQYF. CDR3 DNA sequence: TGTGCCAGCAGAGGACTAGCGGGAGCGGGAGAGCAGTACTTC.

The CDR3 nucleotides read TGTGCCAGCAGCAGGGATGGAAACACCATATATTTT. Its translation: CASSRDGNTIYF. The chain recombines TRBV9 with TRBJ1-3; D is uncertain. Deletions cut 4 bases from V and 3 bases from J, with 5 bases between. The germline V gene encodes CDR1 SGDLS and CDR2 YYNGEE. The CDR3 has 12 amino acids.

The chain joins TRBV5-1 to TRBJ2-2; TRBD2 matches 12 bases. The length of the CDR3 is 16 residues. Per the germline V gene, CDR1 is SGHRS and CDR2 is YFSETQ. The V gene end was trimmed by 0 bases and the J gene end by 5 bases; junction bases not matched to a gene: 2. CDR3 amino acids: CASSLGLAGETGELFF. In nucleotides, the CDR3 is TGCGCCAGCAGCTTGGGACTAGCGGGAGAAACCGGGGAGCTGTTTTTT.

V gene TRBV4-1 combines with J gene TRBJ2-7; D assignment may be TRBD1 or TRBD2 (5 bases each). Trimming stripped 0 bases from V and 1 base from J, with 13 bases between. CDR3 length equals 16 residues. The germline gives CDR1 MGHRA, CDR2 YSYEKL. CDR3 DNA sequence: TGCGCCAGCAGCCAAGATTCCGGGGCCTTATCCTACGAGCAGTACTTC. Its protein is CASSQDSGALSYEQYF.

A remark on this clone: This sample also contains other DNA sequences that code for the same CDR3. The CDR3 here is CASSPTGGVGYTF. In DNA, the CDR3 is TGTGCCAGCTCACCGACAGGGGGCGTTGGCTACACCTTC. This chain joins TRBV18 and TRBJ1-2; 10 nucleotides agree with TRBD1. The trim removed 3 bases at V and 7 bases at J, leaving 2 bases unmatched. This CDR3 is 13 amino acids long. The germline gives CDR1 KGHSH, CDR2 LQKENI.